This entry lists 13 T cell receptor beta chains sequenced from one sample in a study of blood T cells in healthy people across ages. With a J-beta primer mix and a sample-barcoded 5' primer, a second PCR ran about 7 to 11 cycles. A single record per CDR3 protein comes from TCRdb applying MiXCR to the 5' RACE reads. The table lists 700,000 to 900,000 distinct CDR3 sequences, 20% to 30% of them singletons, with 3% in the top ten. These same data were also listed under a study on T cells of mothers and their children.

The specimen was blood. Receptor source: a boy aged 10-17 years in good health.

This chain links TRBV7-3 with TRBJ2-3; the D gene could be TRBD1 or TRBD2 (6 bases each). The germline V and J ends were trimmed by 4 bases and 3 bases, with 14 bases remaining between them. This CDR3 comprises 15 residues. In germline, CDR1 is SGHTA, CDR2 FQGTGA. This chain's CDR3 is CASSSRLGGTDTQYF. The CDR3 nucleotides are TGTGCCAGCAGCTCCCGACTAGGGGGGACAGATACGCAGTATTTT.

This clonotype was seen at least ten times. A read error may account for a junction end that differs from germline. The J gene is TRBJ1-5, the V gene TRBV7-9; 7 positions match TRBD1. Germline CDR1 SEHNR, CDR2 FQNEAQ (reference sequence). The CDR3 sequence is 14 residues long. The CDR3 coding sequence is TGCGCCAGCAGCTTGGGGACAGGCAATCAGCCCCAGCATTTT. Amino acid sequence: CASSLGTGNQPQHF. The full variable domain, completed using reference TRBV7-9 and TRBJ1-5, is DTGVSQNPRHKITKRGQNVTFRCDPISEHNRLYWYRQTLGQGPEFLTYFQNEAQLEKSRLLSDRFSAERPKGSFSTLEIQRTEQGDSAMYLCASSLGTGNQPQHFGDGTRLSIL.

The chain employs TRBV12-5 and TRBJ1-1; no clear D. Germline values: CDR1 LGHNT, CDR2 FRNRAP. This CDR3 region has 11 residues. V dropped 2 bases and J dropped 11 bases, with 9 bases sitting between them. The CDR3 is CASGLRRAAFF. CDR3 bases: TGTGCTAGTGGTTTGAGGAGGGCGGCTTTCTTT.

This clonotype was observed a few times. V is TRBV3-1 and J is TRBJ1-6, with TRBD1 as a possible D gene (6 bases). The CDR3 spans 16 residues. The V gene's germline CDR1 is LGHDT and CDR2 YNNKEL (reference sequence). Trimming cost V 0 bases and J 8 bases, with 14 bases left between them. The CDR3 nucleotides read TGTGCCAGCAGCCAAGATCCGGCCAGGGGTGATTCACCCCTCCACTTT. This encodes CASSQDPARGDSPLHF.

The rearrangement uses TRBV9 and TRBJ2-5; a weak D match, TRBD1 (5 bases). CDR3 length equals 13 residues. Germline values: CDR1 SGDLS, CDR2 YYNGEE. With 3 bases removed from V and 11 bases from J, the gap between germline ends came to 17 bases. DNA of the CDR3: TGTGCCAGCAGCGCAGGGTCGTGGGGTGAGCAGTACTTC. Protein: CASSAGSWGEQYF.

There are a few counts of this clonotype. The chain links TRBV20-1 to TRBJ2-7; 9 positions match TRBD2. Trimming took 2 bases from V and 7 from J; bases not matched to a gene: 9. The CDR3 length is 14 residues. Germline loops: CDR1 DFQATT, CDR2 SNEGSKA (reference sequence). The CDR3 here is CSARQGTSSSEQYF. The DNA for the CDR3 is TGCAGTGCTAGACAAGGGACTAGCTCTAGTGAGCAGTACTTC.

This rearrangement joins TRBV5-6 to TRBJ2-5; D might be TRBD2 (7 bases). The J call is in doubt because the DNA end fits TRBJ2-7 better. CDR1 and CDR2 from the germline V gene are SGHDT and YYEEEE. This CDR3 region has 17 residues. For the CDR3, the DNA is TGTGCCAGCAGCTACCTTGGGGGGGGGCACGGGTCCTACGAGCAGTACTTC. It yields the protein CASSYLGGGHGSYEQYF.

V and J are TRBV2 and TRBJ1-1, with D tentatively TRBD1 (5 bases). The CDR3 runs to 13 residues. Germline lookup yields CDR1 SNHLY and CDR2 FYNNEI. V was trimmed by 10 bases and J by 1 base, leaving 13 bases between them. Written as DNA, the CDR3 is TGTGCCACCAAGGACATCCGGAACACTGAAGCTTTCTTT. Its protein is CATKDIRNTEAFF.

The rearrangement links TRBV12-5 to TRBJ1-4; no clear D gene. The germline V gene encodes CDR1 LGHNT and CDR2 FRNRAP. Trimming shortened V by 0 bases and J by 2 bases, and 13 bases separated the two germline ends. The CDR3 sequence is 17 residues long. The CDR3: CASGLVLRTTTNEKLFF. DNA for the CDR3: TGTGCTAGTGGTTTGGTACTTCGCACAACCACTAATGAAAAACTGTTTTTT.

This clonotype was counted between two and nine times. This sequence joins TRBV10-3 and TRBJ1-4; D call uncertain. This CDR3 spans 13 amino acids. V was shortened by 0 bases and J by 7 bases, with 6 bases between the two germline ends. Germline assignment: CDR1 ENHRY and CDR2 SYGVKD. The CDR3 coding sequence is TGTGCCATCAGTGAGTCTATCGGTGAAAAACTGTTTTTT. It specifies CAISESIGEKLFF.

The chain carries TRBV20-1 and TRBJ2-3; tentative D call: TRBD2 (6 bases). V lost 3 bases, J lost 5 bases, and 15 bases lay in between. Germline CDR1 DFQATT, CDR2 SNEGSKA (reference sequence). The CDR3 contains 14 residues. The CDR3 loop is CSASKPPGVDTQYF. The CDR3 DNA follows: TGCAGTGCTAGCAAGCCTCCGGGAGTAGATACGCAGTATTTT.

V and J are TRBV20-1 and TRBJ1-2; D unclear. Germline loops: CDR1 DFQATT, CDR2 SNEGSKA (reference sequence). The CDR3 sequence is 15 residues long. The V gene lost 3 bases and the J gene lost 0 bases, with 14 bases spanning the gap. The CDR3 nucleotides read TGCAGTGCTAGTGACCGGGCAAGTTCTAACTATGGCTACACCTTC. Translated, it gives CSASDRASSNYGYTF.

CDR3 nucleotides: TGTGCCAGCACGACAGGGGTATACGAGCAGTACTTC. Encoded protein: CASTTGVYEQYF. The chain employs TRBV2 and TRBJ2-7; 8 bases fit TRBD1. Trimming took 7 bases from V and 4 from J; bases not matched to a gene: 3. Per germline, CDR1 SNHLY and CDR2 FYNNEI. The CDR3 loop spans 12 amino acids.